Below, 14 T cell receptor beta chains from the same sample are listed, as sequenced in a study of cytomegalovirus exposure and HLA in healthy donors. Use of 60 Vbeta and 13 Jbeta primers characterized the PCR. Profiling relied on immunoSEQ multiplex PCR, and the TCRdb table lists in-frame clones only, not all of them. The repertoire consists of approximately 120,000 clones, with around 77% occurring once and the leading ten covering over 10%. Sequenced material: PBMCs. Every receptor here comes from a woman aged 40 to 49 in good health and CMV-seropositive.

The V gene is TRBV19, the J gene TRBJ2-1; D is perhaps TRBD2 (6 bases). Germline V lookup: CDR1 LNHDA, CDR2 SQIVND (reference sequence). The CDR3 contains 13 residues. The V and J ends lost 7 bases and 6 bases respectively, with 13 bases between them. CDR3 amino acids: CASTYGGGNEQFF. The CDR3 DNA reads TGTGCCAGTACCTACGGGGGTGGCAATGAGCAGTTCTTC.

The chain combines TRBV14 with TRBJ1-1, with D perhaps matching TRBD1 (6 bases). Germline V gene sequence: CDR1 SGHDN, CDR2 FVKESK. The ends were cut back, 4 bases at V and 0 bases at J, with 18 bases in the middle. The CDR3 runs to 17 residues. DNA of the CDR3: TGTGCCAGCAGCCCCGGGACATGGCGAGGTTTGAACACTGAAGCTTTCTTT. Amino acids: CASSPGTWRGLNTEAFF.

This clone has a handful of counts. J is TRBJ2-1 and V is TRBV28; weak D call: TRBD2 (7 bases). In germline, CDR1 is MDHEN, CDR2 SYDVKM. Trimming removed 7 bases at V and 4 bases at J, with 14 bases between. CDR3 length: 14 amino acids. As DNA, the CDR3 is TGTGCCAGCACCCAAGGGGGGGGATACAATGAGCAGTTCTTC. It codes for CASTQGGGYNEQFF.

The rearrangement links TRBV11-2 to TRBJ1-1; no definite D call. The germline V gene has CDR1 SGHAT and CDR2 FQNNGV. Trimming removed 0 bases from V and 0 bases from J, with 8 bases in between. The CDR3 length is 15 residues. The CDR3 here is CASSLDPVLNTEAFF. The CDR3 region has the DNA TGTGCCAGCAGCTTAGACCCCGTGTTGAACACTGAAGCTTTCTTT.

The chain's CDR3 is CASSPGTAYNEQFF. In nucleotides, the CDR3 is TGTGCCAGCAGCCCCGGGACAGCCTACAATGAGCAGTTCTTC. The rearrangement uses TRBV9 and TRBJ2-1; TRBD1 matches at 7 bases. The CDR3 covers 14 residues. Trimming at V came to 4 bases and at J to 2 bases, leaving 3 bases not matched to a gene. Germline CDR1 and CDR2: SGDLS and YYNGEE.

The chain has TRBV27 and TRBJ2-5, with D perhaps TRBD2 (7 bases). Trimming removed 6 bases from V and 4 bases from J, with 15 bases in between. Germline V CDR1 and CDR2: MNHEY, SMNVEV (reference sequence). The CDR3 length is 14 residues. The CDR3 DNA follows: TGTGCCAGCAGAAAGGGGGGGCCCCTAGAGACCCAGTACTTC. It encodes CASRKGGPLETQYF.

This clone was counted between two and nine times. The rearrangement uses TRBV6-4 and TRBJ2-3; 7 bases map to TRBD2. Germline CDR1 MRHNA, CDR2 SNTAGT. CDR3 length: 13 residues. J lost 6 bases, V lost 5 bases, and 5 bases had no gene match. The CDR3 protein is CASSRDYGDTQYF. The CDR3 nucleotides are TGTGCCAGCAGTAGGGACTATGGGGATACGCAGTATTTT.

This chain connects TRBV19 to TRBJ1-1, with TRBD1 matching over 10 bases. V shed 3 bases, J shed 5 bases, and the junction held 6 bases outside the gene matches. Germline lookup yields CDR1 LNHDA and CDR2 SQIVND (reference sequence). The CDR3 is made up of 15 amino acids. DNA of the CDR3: TGTGCCAGTAGTATGCGGACAGGGGGGGGAACTGAAGCTTTCTTT. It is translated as CASSMRTGGGTEAFF.

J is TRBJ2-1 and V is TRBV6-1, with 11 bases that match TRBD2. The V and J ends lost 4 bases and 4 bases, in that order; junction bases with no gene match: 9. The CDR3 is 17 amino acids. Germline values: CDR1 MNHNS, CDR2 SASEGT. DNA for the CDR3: TGTGCCAGCAGTGGGATTTCTACTAGCGGGGGTTACAATGAGCAGTTCTTC. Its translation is CASSGISTSGGYNEQFF.

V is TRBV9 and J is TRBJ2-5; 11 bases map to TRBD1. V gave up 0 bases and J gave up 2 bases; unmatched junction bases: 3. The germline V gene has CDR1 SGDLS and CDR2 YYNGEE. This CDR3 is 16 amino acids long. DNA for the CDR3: TGTGCCAGCAGCGTAGGTGGGACAGGGGGGCAAGAGACCCAGTACTTC. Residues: CASSVGGTGGQETQYF. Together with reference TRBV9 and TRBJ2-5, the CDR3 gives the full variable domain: DSGVTQTPKHLITATGQRVTLRCSPRSGDLSVYWYQQSLDQGLQFLIQYYNGEERAKGNILERFSAQQFPDLHSELNLSSLELGDSALYFCASSVGGTGGQETQYFGPGTRLLVL.

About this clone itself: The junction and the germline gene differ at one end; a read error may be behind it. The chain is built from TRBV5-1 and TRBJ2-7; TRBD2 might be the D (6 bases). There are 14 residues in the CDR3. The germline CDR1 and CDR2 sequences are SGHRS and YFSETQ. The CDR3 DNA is TGCGTCAGCAGCGTGGAGGGAGTAGTCCACGAGCAGTACTTC. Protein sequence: CVSSVEGVVHEQYF.

CDR3 nucleotides: TGCGCCAGCAGCCCTAAGAGGACAGGGCCGGCCTACGAGCAGTACTTC. This gives the protein CASSPKRTGPAYEQYF. The chain recombines TRBV4-1 with TRBJ2-7, with 8 bases lining up with TRBD1. This CDR3 is 16 amino acids long. Germline CDR1 reads MGHRA; CDR2 reads YSYEKL. Losses at the gene ends were 4 bases for V and 2 bases for J; bases not matched to a gene: 10.

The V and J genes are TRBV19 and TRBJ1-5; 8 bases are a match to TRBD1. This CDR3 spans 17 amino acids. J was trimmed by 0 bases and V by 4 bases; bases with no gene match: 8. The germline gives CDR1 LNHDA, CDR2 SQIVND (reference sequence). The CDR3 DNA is TGTGCCAGTAGTAAAGGGACAGGCACTTATAGCAATCAGCCCCAGCATTTT. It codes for CASSKGTGTYSNQPQHF.

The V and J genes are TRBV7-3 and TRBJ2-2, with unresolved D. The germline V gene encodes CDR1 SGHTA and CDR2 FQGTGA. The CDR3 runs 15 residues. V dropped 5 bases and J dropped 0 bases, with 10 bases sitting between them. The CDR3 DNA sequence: TGTGCCAGCAGCCCCCTGGGCCCGAACACCGGGGAGCTGTTTTTT. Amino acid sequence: CASSPLGPNTGELFF. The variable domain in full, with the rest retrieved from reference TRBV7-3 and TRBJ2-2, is GAGVSQTPSNKVTEKGKYVELRCDPISGHTALYWYRQSLGQGPEFLIYFQGTGAADDSGLPNDRFFAVRPEGSVSTLKIQRTERGDSAVYLCASSPLGPNTGELFFGEGSRLTVL.